What follows is one T cell receptor beta chain and its context. Its specificity is unknown. Here immunoSEQ multiplex PCR was the method, and the copy in TCRdb shows in-frame clones only, minus some. Here the sample spans about 140,000 clones, about 91% being singletons. This sample was included in a study of cytotoxic CD8 clonotypes in ibrutinib-treated CLL. Across the whole study: Among responders, roughly 24 were partial and 2 complete; after median roughly 66 months, about 15 stayed remitted and roughly 12 progressed.

General study points: Clonality went up at the time of ibrutinib response, stayed stable in sustained remission, and later dropped back toward its baseline level at progression.

Material: PBMCs, obtained after 12 months of ibrutinib treatment. The sequence came from a human donor with chronic lymphocytic leukemia.

The CDR3 here is CASSLVTMNTEAFF. CDR3 nucleotide sequence: TGTGCCAGCAGCTTAGTTACGATGAACACTGAAGCTTTCTTT. The rearrangement uses TRBV7-8 and TRBJ1-1; no firm D call. In germline, CDR1 is SGHVS, CDR2 FQNEAQ. The ends were cut back, 1 base at V and 0 bases at J, with 6 bases in the middle. The length of the CDR3 is 14 residues.